This T cell receptor beta chain was captured by sequencing in a study of graft-versus-host responses after intestinal transplantation. Study at large: Among the recipients, all got anti-thymocyte globulin induction and then tacrolimus and steroids for approximately 3 years.

Findings and limits, study-wide: Graft-donor T cell macrochimerism in patients accompanied high graft-versus-host to host-versus-graft clonal ratios in allografts. Detection of GvH clones occurred in recipient marrow, and some had their first appearance in ileum or blood.

Worth noting for this clone: Its specificity is not known.

The method was immunoSEQ multiplex PCR; TCRdb's version includes in-frame clones alone and lacks a portion of them. This table holds about 31,000 clones, approximately 80% found once. Germline loops: CDR1 MNHEY, CDR2 SVGAGI. V gave up 7 bases and J gave up 7 bases; unmatched junction bases: 9. The CDR3 has 14 amino acids. The J gene is TRBJ2-2, the V gene TRBV6-5; 7 bases fit TRBD2. This TCR was sampled from a human donor who received an intestinal transplant. The source material was unstimulated CD8+ T cells sorted from spleen or lymph node cells, sampled before intestinal transplant. CDR3: CASTPGPGGGELFF. The CDR3 nucleotides are TGTGCCAGCACCCCTGGACCGGGGGGCGGGGAGCTGTTTTTT.